This T cell receptor (beta chain) was sequenced in a study of T cell clonotyping in hematopoietic cell transplantation. Regarding this clone: The antigen remains unidentified.

Study-level findings and limits: Few recipient clonotypes overlapped donors; over 95% were de novo at given depth. After transplant, recipient diversity fell while pathologically expanded clonotypes grew through day 180.

V lost 1 base and J lost 10, with 20 bases in between. This CDR3 contains 16 residues. CDR1 and CDR2 from the germline V gene are LGHNA and YSLEER. Some clones are missing from TCRdb's copy, which holds only in-frame ones; the method was immunoSEQ multiplex PCR. The top ten hold roughly 1.7% of the sample, which has approximately 75,000 clones, 85% to 95% seen once. The V and J genes are TRBV4-3 and TRBJ2-1; D is uncertain. The receptor's source is a middle-aged man in good health. Some clones in this sample may be carry-over from other donors' samples. What was sequenced was peripheral blood mononuclear cells. The CDR3 spells CASSQVAGAHENEQFF. The CDR3 DNA sequence: TGCGCCAGCAGCCAAGTGGCAGGAGCCCATGAGAACGAGCAGTTCTTC.